This T cell receptor beta chain was profiled in a study of T-cell memory formation after mild COVID-19. Using its own MiXCR run on the 5' RACE reads, TCRdb lists one record per CDR3 protein. This sample has 49,000 or so distinct CDR3 sequences, with around 7% found just once. In its sample, this clonotype was seen many times. Trimming pared 0 bases from V and 1 base from J, leaving 8 bases between. The V gene's germline CDR1 is DFQATT and CDR2 SNEGSKA (reference sequence). This CDR3 comprises 14 residues. This clonotype was obtained from a man aged 18 to 30 who had mild COVID-19 (a few samples of this study predate the infection). Cell type and time point are not known. Sequenced input: PBMCs or a T cell subset sorted from them (not recorded which). The chain combines TRBV20-1 with TRBJ2-3; D remains unclear. CDR3 protein: CSARDPGRTDTQYF. CDR3 DNA sequence: TGCAGTGCTAGAGACCCAGGTCGCACAGATACGCAGTATTTT.